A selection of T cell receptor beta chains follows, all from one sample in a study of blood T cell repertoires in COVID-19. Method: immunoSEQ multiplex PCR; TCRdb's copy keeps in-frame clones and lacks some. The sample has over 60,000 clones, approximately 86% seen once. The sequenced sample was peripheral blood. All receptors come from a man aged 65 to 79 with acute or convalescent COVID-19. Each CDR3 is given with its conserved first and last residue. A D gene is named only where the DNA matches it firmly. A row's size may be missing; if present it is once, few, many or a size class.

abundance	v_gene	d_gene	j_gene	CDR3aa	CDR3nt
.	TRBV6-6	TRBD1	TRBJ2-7	CASSQTGQGKDEQYF	TGTGCCAGCAGTCAGACCGGACAGGGGAAGGACGAGCAGTACTTC
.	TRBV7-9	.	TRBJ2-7	CASSLAGTYEQYF	TGTGCCAGCAGCTTAGCCGGGACCTACGAGCAGTACTTC
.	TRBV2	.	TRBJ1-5	CASSVYVNQPQHF	TGTGCCAGCAGTGTTTATGTCAATCAGCCCCAGCATTTT
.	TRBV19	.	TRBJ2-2	CASSVTIRLNTGELFF	TGTGCCAGTAGTGTTACAATCCGACTGAACACCGGGGAGCTGTTTTTT
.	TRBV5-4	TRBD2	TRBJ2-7	CASSLSGGTYEQYF	TGTGCCAGCAGCTTGTCGGGGGGAACCTACGAGCAGTACTTC
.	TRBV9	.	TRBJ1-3	CASSATGSPSGNTIYF	TGTGCCAGCAGCGCTACCGGGAGCCCTTCTGGAAACACCATATATTTT
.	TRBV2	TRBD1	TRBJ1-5	CASSGPLGGQANLKPQHF	TGTGCCAGCAGTGGACCCTTGGGGGGACAGGCAAATCTGAAACCCCAGCATTTT
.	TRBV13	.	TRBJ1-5	CASSLGFDQPQHF	TGTGCCAGCAGCTTAGGATTCGATCAGCCCCAGCATTTT
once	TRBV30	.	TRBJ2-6	CAWSVRVTGTRSGANVLTF	TGTGCCTGGAGTGTACGAGTTACAGGGACCCGCTCTGGGGCCAACGTCCTGACTTTC
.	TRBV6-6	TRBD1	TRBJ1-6	CASTRTGTGNSPLHF	TGTGCCAGCACCCGAACGGGGACAGGGAATTCACCCCTCCACTTT
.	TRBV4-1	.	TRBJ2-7	CASSQDVVRGFSYEQYF	TGCGCCAGCAGCCAAGATGTTGTCAGGGGATTTTCCTACGAGCAGTACTTC
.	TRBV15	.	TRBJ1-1	CATSISGGKGNTEAFF	TGTGCCACCAGCATAAGCGGGGGTAAGGGCAACACTGAAGCTTTCTTT
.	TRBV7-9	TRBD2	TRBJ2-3	CASSQLAGGGTDTQYF	TGTGCCAGCAGCCAATTAGCGGGGGGAGGGACAGATACGCAGTATTTT
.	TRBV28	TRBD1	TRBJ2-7	CATVTGVEQYF	TGTGCCACCGTGACAGGGGTTGAGCAGTACTTC
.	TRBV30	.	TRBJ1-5	CAWSGTMGRNQPQHF	TGTGCCTGGAGTGGTACTATGGGTCGCAATCAGCCCCAGCATTTT
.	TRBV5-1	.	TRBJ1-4	CASSLSGSGEKLFF	TGCGCCAGCAGCTTGTCGGGGAGTGGGGAAAAACTGTTTTTT
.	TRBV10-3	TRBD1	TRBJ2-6	CAISGRTGGPSGANVLTF	TGTGCCATCAGTGGACGGACAGGGGGCCCCTCTGGGGCCAACGTCCTGACTTTC
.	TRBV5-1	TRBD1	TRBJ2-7	CASSLVSQGANEQYF	TGCGCCAGCAGCTTGGTTAGTCAGGGGGCTAACGAGCAGTACTTC
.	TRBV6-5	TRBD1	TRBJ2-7	CASSYLGQGAKYEQYF	TGTGCCAGCAGTTACCTGGGACAGGGGGCAAAATACGAGCAGTACTTC
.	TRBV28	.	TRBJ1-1	CASTGPRGNRALGTEAFF	TGTGCCAGTACAGGACCCAGAGGTAACAGGGCATTGGGTACTGAAGCTTTCTTT
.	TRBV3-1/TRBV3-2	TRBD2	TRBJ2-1	CASSPTSGSYNEQFF	TGTGCCAGCAGCCCGACTAGCGGGAGCTACAATGAGCAGTTCTTC
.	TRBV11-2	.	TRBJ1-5	CASSARAGQPQHF	TGTGCCAGCAGCGCCCGGGCGGGTCAGCCCCAGCATTTT
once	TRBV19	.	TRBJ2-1	CASSPVWNEQFF	TGTGCCAGTAGTCCGGTATGGAATGAGCAGTTCTTC
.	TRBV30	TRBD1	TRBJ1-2	CAWANPGQGARTGGYTF	TGTGCCTGGGCCAATCCGGGACAGGGGGCGAGAACGGGTGGCTACACCTTC
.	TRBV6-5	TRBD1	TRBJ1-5	CASNRDRIPAQPQHF	TGTGCCAGCAATCGGGACAGGATACCGGCACAGCCCCAGCATTTT
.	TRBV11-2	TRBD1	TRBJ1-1	CASSPRRTGKPEAFF	TGTGCCAGCAGCCCCCGAAGGACAGGGAAGCCTGAAGCTTTCTTT
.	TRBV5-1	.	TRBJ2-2	CASSEVGGNTGELFF	TGCGCCAGCAGCGAAGTAGGGGGGAACACCGGGGAGCTGTTTTTT
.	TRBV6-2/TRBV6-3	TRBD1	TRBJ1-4	CASSRRQGTNEKLFF	TGTGCCAGCAGTCGTCGACAGGGAACTAATGAAAAACTGTTTTTT
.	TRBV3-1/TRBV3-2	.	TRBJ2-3	CASSQPGDTQYF	TGTGCCAGCAGCCAGCCGGGGGATACGCAGTATTTT
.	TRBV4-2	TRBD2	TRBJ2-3	CASSLGTSGLTDTQYF	TGTGCCAGCAGCCTGGGGACTAGCGGACTCACAGATACGCAGTATTTT
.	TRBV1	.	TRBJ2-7	CTSSPPREPKPYEQYF	TGCACCAGCAGCCCCCCGAGGGAACCGAAGCCCTACGAGCAGTACTTC
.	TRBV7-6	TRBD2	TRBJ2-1	CASSQTPAGAGEQFF	TGTGCCAGCAGCCAAACACCAGCGGGGGCGGGTGAGCAGTTCTTC
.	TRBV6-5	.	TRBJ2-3	CASSRSTTDTQYF	TGTGCCAGCAGTCGGTCCACCACAGATACGCAGTATTTT
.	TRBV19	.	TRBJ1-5	CASSTPLGILSNQPQHF	TGTGCCAGTAGTACTCCCCTGGGCATTCTTAGCAATCAGCCCCAGCATTTT
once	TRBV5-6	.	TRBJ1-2	CASSLSQYTYGYTF	TGTGCCAGCAGCTTGAGTCAGTACACCTATGGCTACACCTTC
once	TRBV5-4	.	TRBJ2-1	CASSPRDMFEQFF	TGTGCCAGCAGCCCGAGGGACATGTTTGAGCAGTTCTTC
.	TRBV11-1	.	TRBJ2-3	CASSPMGSLASDTQYF	TGTGCCAGCAGCCCAATGGGGAGTCTAGCCTCAGATACGCAGTATTTT
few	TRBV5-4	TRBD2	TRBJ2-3	CASSLVVAGGRTDTQYF	TGTGCCAGCAGCTTGGTGGTAGCGGGGGGCCGGACAGATACGCAGTATTTT
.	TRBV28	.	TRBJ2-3	CASRGDIDTQYF	TGTGCCAGCAGAGGGGACATCGATACGCAGTATTTT
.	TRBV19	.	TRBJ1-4	CASSIPSRYPEKLFF	TGTGCCAGTAGTATACCTTCCAGGTACCCGGAAAAACTGTTTTTT
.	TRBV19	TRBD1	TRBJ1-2	CASRNIPGQSLYYGYTF	TGTGCCAGTAGAAATATCCCGGGACAGAGTCTCTATTACGGCTACACCTTC
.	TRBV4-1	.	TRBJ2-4	CASSQDPGDGNIQYF	TGCGCCAGCAGCCAAGATCCCGGGGATGGAAACATTCAGTACTTC
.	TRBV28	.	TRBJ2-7	CASSLVRPSSSYEQYF	TGTGCCAGCAGTTTGGTTCGGCCTTCTAGCTCCTACGAGCAGTACTTC
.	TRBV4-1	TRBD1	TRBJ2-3	CASSRQGSTDTQYF	TGCGCCAGCAGCCGACAGGGTAGCACAGATACGCAGTATTTT
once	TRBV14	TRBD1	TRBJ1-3	CASSQGRVQGPANTIYF	TGTGCCAGCAGCCAAGGACGAGTACAGGGGCCGGCAAACACCATATATTTT
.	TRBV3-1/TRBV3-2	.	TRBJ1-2	CASSRRMFGSNYGYTF	TGTGCCAGCAGCCGCCGGATGTTCGGGAGTAACTATGGCTACACCTTC
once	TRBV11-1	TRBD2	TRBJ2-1	CASSLGTSGTYNEQFF	TGTGCCAGCAGCTTAGGGACTAGCGGCACCTACAATGAGCAGTTCTTC
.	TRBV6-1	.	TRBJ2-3	CASSDRGRGAPTQYF	TGTGCCAGCAGTGATAGGGGCAGGGGGGCCCCTACGCAGTATTTT
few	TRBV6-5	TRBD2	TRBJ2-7	CASSSRLAGRYEQYF	TGTGCCAGCAGTTCCCGACTAGCGGGACGCTACGAGCAGTACTTC
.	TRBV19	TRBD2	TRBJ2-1	CASRTSGSKHNEQFF	TGTGCCAGTAGAACTAGCGGGAGCAAGCACAATGAGCAGTTCTTC
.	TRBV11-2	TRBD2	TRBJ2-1	CASSSMGTSGSSEQFF	TGTGCCAGCAGCTCCATGGGGACTAGCGGGAGTAGTGAGCAGTTCTTC
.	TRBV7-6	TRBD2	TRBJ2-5	CASSLLASGRETQYF	TGTGCCAGCAGCTTATTGGCTAGCGGACGGGAGACCCAGTACTTC
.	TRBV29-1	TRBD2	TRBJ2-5	CSVDPEGRAQYF	TGCAGCGTTGACCCCGAAGGGAGGGCCCAGTACTTC
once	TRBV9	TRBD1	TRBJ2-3	CASSAQGSTDTQYF	TGTGCCAGCAGCGCACAGGGGAGCACAGATACGCAGTATTTT
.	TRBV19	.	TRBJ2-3	CASSGGNTDTQYF	TGTGCCAGTAGTGGCGGTAACACAGATACGCAGTATTTT
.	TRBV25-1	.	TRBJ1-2	CASSGFEWGANGYTF	TGTGCCAGCAGTGGTTTCGAATGGGGCGCAAATGGCTACACCTTC
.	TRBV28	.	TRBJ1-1	CASKDSANTEAFF	TGTGCCAGCAAAGACAGCGCGAACACTGAAGCTTTCTTT
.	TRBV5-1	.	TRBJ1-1	CASSLGDNLEAFF	TGCGCCAGCAGCTTGGGAGATAACCTTGAAGCTTTCTTT
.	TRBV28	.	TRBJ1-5	CASSKGGGPSNQPQHF	TGTGCCAGCAGTAAGGGAGGGGGACCTAGCAATCAGCCCCAGCATTTT